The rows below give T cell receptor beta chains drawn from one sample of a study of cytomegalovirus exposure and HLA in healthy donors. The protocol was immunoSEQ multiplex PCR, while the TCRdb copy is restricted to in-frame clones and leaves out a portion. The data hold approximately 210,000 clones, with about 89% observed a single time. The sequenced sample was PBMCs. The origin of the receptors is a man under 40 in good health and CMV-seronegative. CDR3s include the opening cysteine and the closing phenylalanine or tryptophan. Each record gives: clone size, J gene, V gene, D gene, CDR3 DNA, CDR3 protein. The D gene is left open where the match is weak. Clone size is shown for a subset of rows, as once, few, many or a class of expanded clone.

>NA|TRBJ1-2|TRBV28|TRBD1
TGTGCCAGCAGTTTAGGGCAGGGGGCGCAGGGTGGCTACACCTTC
CASSLGQGAQGGYTF
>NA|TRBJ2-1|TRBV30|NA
TGTGCCTGGAGTGTGACAGGACTAGACGAACAGTTCTTC
CAWSVTGLDEQFF
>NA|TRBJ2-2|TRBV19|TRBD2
TGTGCCAGTATTAGGACTAGCGGGGGGGTCGCGAACACCGGGGAGCTGTTTTTT
CASIRTSGGVANTGELFF
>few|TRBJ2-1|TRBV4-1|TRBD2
TGCGCCAGCAGCCAAGATCCTCTAGCGGGGGGCCGGGGTGAGCAGTTCTTC
CASSQDPLAGGRGEQFF
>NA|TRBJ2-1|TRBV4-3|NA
TGCGCCAGCAGCCCACAGGGTGAATTTGATGAGCAGTTCTTC
CASSPQGEFDEQFF
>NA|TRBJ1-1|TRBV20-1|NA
TGCAGTGCTACAGGGGCCACTGAAGCTTTCTTT
CSATGATEAFF
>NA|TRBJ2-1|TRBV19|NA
TGTGCCAGTAGTGCTACCCAATACAATGAGCAGTTCTTC
CASSATQYNEQFF
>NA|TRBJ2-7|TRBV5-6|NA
TGTGCCAGCAGCTTAAACCACCGTAGCGAGCAGTACTTC
CASSLNHRSEQYF
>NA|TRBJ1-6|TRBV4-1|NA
TGCGCCAGCAGCCAGGCTCAGGTGGACTCCTATAATTCACCCCTCCACTTT
CASSQAQVDSYNSPLHF
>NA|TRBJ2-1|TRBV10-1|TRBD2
TGCGCCAGCAGCGGGGGACTAGCGGGGGACAATGAGCAGTTCTTC
CASSGGLAGDNEQFF
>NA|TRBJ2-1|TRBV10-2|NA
TGCGCCAGCAGTCGCCTCGTGAGCTCCTACAATGAGCAGTTCTTC
CASSRLVSSYNEQFF
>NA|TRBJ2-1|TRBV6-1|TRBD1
TGTGCCAGCAGGACAGGGGGCTGGTTGAATGAGCAGTTCTTC
CASRTGGWLNEQFF
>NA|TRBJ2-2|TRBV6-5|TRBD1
TGTGCCAGCAGTTACGAGACAGGGATAAGCACCGGGGAGCTGTTTTTT
CASSYETGISTGELFF
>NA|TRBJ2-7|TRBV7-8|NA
TGTGCCAGCAGCCCAGACAGGTCTTTCTCCTACGAGCAGTACTTC
CASSPDRSFSYEQYF
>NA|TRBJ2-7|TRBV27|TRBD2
TGTGCCAGCAGGGATTATGGGTTAGCGGGAGCTAACGAGCAGTACTTC
CASRDYGLAGANEQYF
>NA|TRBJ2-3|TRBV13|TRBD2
TGTGCCAGCAGCCAGGATAGGCGGGGGGGCGACACAGATACGCAGTATTTT
CASSQDRRGGDTDTQYF
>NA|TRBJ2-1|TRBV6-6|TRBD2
TGTGCCAGCACAACCCAGGACTACGCGGGGGGTATTGAGCAGTTCTTC
CASTTQDYAGGIEQFF
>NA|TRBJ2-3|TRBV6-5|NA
TGTGCCAGCAGTAGACTGAATACGCAGTATTTT
CASSRLNTQYF
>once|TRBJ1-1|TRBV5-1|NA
TGCGCCAGCAGCTCGGGTCCTCCGGGAGCAGCTTTCTTT
CASSSGPPGAAFF
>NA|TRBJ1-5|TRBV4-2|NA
TGTGCCAGCAGCCAAGAAACAGGGAGGGCCTCGCATTTT
CASSQETGRASHF
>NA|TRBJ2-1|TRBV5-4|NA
TGTGCCAGCAGCTTGGGGTCCCAGCGGGTCTACAATGAGCAGTTCTTC
CASSLGSQRVYNEQFF
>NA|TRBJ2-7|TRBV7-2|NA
TGTGCCAGCAGATTTAGGGGTGTGGTTACCTACGAGCAGTACTTC
CASRFRGVVTYEQYF
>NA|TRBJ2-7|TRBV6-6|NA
TGTGCCAGCAGTAACCAGATCGAGCAGTACTTC
CASSNQIEQYF
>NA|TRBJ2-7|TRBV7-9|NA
TGTGCCAGCAGCCGACAGTCCCCCGAGCAGTACTTC
CASSRQSPEQYF
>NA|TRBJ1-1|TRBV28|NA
TGTGCCAGCAGTTTAGGCCAGGACAGTGAAGCTTTCTTT
CASSLGQDSEAFF
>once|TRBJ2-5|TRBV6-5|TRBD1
TGTGCCAGCAGTTACGAAGGGACAGTTCAAGAGACCCAGTACTTC
CASSYEGTVQETQYF
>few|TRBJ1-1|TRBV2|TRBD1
TGTGCCAGCAGCTTATCGGACAGGGGAGGTACTGAAGCTTTCTTT
CASSLSDRGGTEAFF
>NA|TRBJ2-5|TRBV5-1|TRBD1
TGCGCCAGCAGCTGGACAGGTACTCAAGAGACCCAGTACTTC
CASSWTGTQETQYF
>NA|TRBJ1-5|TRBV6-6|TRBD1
TGTGCCAGCAGTTCTCGGGACAGGGGGCTCAATCAGCCCCAGCATTTT
CASSSRDRGLNQPQHF
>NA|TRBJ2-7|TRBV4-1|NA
TGCGCCAGCAGCCTCTGGACAGAGGAAGCCTACGAGCAGTACTTC
CASSLWTEEAYEQYF
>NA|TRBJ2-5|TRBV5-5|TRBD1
TGTGCCAGCAGCCGAAACCACAGGGGGGAAGAGACCCAGTACTTC
CASSRNHRGEETQYF
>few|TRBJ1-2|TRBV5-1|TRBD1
TGCGCCAGCAGACCTGGGACAGAAACCTTAACTATGGCCTACACCTTC
CASRPGTETLTMAYTF
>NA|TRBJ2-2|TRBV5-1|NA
TGCGCCAGCAGCTTGGACACAGTGACGAACACCGGGGAGCTGTTTTTT
CASSLDTVTNTGELFF
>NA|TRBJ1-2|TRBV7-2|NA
TGTGCCAGCAGCTCTAGGACAAGTTATGGCTACACCTTC
CASSSRTSYGYTF
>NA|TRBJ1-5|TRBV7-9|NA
TGTGCCAGCAGCTCCGGACAACTCAATCAGCCCCAGCATTTT
CASSSGQLNQPQHF
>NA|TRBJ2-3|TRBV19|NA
TGTGCCAGTAGTATCTTAGCAGGGCGTGATACGCAGTATTTT
CASSILAGRDTQYF
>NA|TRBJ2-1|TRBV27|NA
TGTGCCAGCAGTAGAGCGCTAGCGTCCTACTCCTACAATGAGCAGTTCTTC
CASSRALASYSYNEQFF
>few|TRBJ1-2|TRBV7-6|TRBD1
TGTGCCAGCAGCCCCGAAGCGCAGGGGGGTTACAGTGGCTACACCTTC
CASSPEAQGGYSGYTF
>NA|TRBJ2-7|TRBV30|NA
TGTGCCTGGAGTGTCTGGGACATTGCCTACGAGCAGTACTTC
CAWSVWDIAYEQYF
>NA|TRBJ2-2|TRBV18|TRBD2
TGTGCCAGCTCCGCCCGAGGGCTAGCGGATCCCGGGGAGCTGTTTTTT
CASSARGLADPGELFF
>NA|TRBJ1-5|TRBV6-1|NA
TGTGCCAGCAGTGAAGTTGGAGTTTCGGTATTTCAGCCCCAGCATTTT
CASSEVGVSVFQPQHF
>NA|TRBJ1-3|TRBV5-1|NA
TGCGCCAGCAGCCGCCTGAGTAACTCTGGAAACACCATATATTTT
CASSRLSNSGNTIYF
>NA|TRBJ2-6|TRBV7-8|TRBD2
TGTGCCAGCAGCTTGGGTAGCGGGAGCGCTGGGGCCAACGTCCTGACTTTC
CASSLGSGSAGANVLTF
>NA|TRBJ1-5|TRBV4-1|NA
TGCGCCAGCAGCCCCGGGAGAAATCAGCCCCAGCATTTT
CASSPGRNQPQHF
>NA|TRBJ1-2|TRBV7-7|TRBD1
TGTGCTAGCAGCCCCCCCACCGGGACAGGGAACTATGGCTACACCTTC
CASSPPTGTGNYGYTF
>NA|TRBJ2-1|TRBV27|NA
TGTGCCAGCAGTTCGGAGAACCCACTCTACAATGAGCAGTTCTTC
CASSSENPLYNEQFF
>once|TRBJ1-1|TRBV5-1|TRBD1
TGCGCCAGCAGTGGGGGTGGTCACAGGGGTGAAGCTTTCTTT
CASSGGGHRGEAFF
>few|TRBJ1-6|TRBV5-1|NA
TGCGCCAGCAGCCCCCAGAAGGGGCCTCGTAATTCACCCCTCCACTTT
CASSPQKGPRNSPLHF
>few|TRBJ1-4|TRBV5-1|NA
TGCGCCAGCCGATCTCGGGAGAATGAAAAACTGTTTTTT
CASRSRENEKLFF
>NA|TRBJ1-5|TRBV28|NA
TGTGCCAGCAGTTTTAGCGGGGGATGGCATCAGCCCCAGCATTTT
CASSFSGGWHQPQHF
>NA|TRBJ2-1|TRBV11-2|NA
TGTGCCAGCAGCCCCCTCCGGTATAGCCGGAATGAGCAGTTCTTC
CASSPLRYSRNEQFF
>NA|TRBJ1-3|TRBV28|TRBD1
TGTGCCAGCAGTTTGGGACAGGGGATATTCGGTTCTGGAAACACCATATATTTT
CASSLGQGIFGSGNTIYF
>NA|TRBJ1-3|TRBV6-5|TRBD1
TGTGCCAGCAGTCGAAACAGGGGATCTGGAAACACCATATATTTT
CASSRNRGSGNTIYF